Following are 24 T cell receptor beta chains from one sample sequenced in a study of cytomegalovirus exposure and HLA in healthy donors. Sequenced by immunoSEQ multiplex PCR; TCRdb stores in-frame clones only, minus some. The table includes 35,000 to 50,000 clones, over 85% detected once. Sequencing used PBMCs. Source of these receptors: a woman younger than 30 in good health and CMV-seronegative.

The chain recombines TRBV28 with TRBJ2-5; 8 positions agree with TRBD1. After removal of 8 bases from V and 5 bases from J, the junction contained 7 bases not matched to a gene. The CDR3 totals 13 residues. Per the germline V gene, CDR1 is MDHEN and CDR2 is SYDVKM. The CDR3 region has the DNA TGTGCCAGCCAGGGGGCCCAAAATGAGACCCAGTACTTC. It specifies CASQGAQNETQYF.

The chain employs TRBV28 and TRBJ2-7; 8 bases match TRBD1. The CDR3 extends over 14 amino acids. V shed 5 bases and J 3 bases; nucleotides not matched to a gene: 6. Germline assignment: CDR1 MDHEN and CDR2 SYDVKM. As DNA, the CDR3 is TGTGCCAGCAGTCTCCCGGACAGGGTCTACGAGCAGTACTTC. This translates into CASSLPDRVYEQYF.

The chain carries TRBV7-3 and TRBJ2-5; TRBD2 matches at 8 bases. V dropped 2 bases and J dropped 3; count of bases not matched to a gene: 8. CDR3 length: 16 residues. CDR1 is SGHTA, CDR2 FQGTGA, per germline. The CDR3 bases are TGTGCCAGCAGCTTACGAGCGGGAGTAACGGAAGAGACCCAGTACTTC. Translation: CASSLRAGVTEETQYF.

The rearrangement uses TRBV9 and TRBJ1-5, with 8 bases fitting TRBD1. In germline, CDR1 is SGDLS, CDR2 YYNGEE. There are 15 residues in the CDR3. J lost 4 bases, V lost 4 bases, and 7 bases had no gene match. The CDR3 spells CASSPTTGGNQPQHF. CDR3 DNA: TGTGCCAGCAGCCCTACAACAGGGGGAAATCAGCCCCAGCATTTT.

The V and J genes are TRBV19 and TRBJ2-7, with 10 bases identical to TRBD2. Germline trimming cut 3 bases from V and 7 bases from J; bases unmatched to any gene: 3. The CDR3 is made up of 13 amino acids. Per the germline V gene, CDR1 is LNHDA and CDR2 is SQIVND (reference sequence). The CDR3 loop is CASSIASGGEQYF. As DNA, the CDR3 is TGTGCCAGTAGTATTGCTAGCGGGGGTGAGCAGTACTTC.

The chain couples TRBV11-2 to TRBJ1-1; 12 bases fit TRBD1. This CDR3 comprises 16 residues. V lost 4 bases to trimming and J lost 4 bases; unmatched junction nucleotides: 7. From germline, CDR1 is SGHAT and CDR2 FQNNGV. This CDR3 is CASSWGDRGHGTEAFF. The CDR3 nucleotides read TGTGCCAGCAGCTGGGGGGACAGGGGGCATGGCACTGAAGCTTTCTTT.

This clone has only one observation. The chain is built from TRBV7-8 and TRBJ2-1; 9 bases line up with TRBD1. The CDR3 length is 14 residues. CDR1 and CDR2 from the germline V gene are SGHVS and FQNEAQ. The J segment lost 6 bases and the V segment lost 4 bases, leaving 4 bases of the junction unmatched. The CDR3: CASSSGQGGNEQFF. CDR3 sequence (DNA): TGTGCCAGCAGCTCGGGACAGGGTGGCAATGAGCAGTTCTTC.

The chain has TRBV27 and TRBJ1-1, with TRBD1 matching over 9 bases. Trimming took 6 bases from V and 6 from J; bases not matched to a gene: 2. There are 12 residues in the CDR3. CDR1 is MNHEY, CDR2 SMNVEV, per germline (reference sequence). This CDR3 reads CASSGTGPEAFF. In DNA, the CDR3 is TGTGCCAGCAGCGGGACAGGGCCTGAAGCTTTCTTT.

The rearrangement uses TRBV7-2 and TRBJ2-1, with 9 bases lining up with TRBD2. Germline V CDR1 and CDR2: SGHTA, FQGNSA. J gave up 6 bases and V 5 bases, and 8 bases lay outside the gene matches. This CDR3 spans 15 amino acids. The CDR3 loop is CASSISSGIGNEQFF. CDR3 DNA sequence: TGTGCCAGCAGCATCTCTAGCGGGATCGGCAATGAGCAGTTCTTC.

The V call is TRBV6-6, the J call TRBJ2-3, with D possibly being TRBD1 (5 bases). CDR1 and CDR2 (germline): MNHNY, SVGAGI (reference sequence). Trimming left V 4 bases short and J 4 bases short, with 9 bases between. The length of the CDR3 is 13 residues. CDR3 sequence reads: CASSSPGSDTQYF. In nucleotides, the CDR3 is TGTGCCAGCAGTTCGCCAGGGTCAGATACGCAGTATTTT.

CDR3 protein: CASSVVTAGTDTQYF. CDR3 nucleotides: TGTGCCAGCAGCGTAGTCACTGCGGGCACAGATACGCAGTATTTT. The V call is TRBV9, the J call TRBJ2-3; D call uncertain. Germline CDR1 is SGDLS and CDR2 is YYNGEE. V lost 0 bases and J 1 base, leaving 9 bases between the germline ends. The CDR3 spans 15 residues. The whole variable domain, remainder taken from reference TRBV9 and TRBJ2-3, is DSGVTQTPKHLITATGQRVTLRCSPRSGDLSVYWYQQSLDQGLQFLIQYYNGEERAKGNILERFSAQQFPDLHSELNLSSLELGDSALYFCASSVVTAGTDTQYFGPGTRLTVL.

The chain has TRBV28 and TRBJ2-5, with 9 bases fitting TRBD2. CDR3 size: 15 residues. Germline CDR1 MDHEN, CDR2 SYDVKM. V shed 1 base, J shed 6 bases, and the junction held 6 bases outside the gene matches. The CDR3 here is CASSLLVAGGKTQYF. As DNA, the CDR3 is TGTGCCAGCAGTTTATTGGTGGCGGGGGGGAAGACCCAGTACTTC.

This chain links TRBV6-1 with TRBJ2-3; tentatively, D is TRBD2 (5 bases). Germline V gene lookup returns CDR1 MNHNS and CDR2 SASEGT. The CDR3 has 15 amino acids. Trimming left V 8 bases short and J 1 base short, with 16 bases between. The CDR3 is CASGNLAVGTDTQYF. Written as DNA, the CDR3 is TGTGCCAGCGGTAACCTAGCTGTGGGCACAGATACGCAGTATTTT.

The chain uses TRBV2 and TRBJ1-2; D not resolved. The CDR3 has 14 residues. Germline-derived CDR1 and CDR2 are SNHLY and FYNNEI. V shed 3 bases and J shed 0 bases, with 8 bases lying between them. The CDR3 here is CASSEARANYGYTF. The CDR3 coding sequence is TGTGCCAGCAGTGAGGCCCGGGCTAACTATGGCTACACCTTC.

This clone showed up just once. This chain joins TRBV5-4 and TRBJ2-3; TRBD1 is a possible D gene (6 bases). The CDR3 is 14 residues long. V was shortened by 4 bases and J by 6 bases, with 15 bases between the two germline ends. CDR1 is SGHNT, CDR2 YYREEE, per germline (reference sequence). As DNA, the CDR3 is TGTGCCAGCAGCGGACAGACCGGCTTGGATACGCAGTATTTT. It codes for CASSGQTGLDTQYF.

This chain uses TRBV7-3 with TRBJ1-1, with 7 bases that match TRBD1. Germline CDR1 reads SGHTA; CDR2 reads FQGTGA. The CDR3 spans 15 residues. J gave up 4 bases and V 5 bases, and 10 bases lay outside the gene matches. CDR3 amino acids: CASSQTGARATEAFF. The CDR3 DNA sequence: TGTGCCAGCAGCCAAACAGGGGCGCGGGCCACTGAAGCTTTCTTT.

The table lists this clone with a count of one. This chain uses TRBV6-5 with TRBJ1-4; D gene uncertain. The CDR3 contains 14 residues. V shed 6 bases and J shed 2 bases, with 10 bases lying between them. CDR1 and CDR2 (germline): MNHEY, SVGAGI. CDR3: CASSPSQTNEKLFF. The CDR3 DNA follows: TGTGCCAGCAGCCCGTCACAGACTAATGAAAAACTGTTTTTT.

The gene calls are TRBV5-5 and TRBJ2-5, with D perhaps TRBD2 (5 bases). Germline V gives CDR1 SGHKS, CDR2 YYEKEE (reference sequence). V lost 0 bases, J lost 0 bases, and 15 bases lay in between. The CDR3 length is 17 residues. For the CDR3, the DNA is TGTGCCAGCAGCTTGGCCAGCGAGCGGAGGTACCAAGAGACCCAGTACTTC. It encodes CASSLASERRYQETQYF.

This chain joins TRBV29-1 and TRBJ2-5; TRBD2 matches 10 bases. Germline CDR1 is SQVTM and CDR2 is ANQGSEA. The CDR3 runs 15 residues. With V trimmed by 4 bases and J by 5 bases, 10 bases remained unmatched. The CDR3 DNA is TGCAGCGTTGTAAGAGGGACTAGCGTAGGTGAGACCCAGTACTTC. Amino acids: CSVVRGTSVGETQYF.

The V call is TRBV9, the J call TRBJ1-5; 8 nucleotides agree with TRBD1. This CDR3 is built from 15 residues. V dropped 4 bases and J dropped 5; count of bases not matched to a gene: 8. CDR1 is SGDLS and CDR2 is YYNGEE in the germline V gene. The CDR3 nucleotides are TGTGCCAGCAGCCTCGGACAGGGTTGGGATCAGCCCCAGCATTTT. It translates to CASSLGQGWDQPQHF.

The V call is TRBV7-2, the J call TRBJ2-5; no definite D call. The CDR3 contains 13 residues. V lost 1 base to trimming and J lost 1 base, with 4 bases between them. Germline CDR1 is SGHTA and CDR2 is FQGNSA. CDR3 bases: TGTGCCAGCAGCTTAGTTCGCCAAGAGACCCAGTACTTC. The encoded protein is CASSLVRQETQYF.

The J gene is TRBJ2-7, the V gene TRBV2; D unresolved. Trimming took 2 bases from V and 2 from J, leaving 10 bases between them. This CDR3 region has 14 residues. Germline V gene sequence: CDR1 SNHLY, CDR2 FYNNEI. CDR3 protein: CASSELVSTYEQYF. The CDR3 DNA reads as TGTGCCAGCAGTGAACTCGTCAGTACCTACGAGCAGTACTTC. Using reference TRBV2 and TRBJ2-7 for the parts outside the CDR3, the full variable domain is EPEVTQTPSHQVTQMGQEVILRCVPISNHLYFYWYRQILGQKVEFLVSFYNNEISEKSEIFDDQFSVERPDGSNFTLKIRSTKLEDSAMYFCASSELVSTYEQYFGPGTRLTVT.

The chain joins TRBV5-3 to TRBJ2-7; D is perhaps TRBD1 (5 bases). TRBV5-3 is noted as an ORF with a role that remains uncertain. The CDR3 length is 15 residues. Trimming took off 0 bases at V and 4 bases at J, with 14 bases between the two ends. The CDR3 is CARSLGQGFFYEQYF. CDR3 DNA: TGTGCCAGAAGCTTGGGGCAGGGTTTTTTTTACGAGCAGTACTTC.

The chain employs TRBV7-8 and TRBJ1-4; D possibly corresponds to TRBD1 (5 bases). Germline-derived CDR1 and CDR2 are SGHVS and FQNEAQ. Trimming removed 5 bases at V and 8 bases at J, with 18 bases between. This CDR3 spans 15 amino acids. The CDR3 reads CASSPRGGIREKLFF. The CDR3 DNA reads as TGTGCCAGCAGCCCACGTGGGGGGATAAGGGAAAAACTGTTTTTT. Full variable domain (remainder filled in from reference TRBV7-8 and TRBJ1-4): GAGVSQSPRYKVAKRGQDVALRCDPISGHVSLFWYQQALGQGPEFLTYFQNEAQLDKSGLPSDRFFAERPEGSVSTLKIQRTQQEDSAVYLCASSPRGGIREKLFFGSGTQLSVL.